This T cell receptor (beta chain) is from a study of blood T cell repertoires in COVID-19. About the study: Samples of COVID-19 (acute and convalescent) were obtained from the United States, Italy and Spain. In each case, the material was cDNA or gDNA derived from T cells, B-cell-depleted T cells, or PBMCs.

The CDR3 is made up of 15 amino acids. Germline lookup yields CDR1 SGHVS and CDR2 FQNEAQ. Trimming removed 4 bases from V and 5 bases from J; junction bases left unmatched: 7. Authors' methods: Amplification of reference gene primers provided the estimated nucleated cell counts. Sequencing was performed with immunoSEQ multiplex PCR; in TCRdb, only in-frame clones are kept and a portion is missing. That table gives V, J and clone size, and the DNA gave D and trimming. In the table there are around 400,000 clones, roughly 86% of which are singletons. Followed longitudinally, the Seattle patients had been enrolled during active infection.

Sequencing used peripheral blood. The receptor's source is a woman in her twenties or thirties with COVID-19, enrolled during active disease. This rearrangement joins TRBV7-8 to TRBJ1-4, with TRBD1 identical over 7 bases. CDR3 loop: CASSSRDSRNEKLFF. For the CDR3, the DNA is TGTGCCAGCAGCTCCCGGGACAGCCGAAATGAAAAACTGTTTTTT. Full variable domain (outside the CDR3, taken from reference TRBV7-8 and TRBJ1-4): GAGVSQSPRYKVAKRGQDVALRCDPISGHVSLFWYQQALGQGPEFLTYFQNEAQLDKSGLPSDRFFAERPEGSVSTLKIQRTQQEDSAVYLCASSSRDSRNEKLFFGSGTQLSVL.